These 14 T cell receptor beta chains were all obtained from the same sample, sequenced in a study of blood T cell repertoires in COVID-19. The table came from immunoSEQ multiplex PCR; TCRdb's copy has only in-frame clones and leaves some out. The sample lists hundreds of thousands of clones; around 85% were seen once. Sequencing was carried out using peripheral blood. These receptors originate from a woman aged 18-29 years with acute or convalescent COVID-19.

The CDR3 loop reads CASSLTGGFRETQYF. The CDR3 coding sequence is TGTGCCAGCAGCTTGACAGGGGGCTTTCGGGAGACCCAGTACTTC. The chain couples TRBV7-3 to TRBJ2-5; 10 nucleotides align to TRBD1. The CDR3 length is 15 residues. V trimming: 3 bases; J trimming: 5 bases; junction bases outside the gene matches: 6. The V gene's germline CDR1 is SGHTA and CDR2 FQGTGA.

V and J are TRBV14 and TRBJ1-2; possible D gene TRBD1, 5 bases. Trimming took off 0 bases at V and 5 bases at J, with 16 bases between the two ends. The CDR3 length is 16 residues. CDR1 and CDR2 (germline): SGHDN, FVKESK. In nucleotides, the CDR3 is TGTGCCAGCAGCCAAGATCGGTTAGCGGGGGATTATGGCTACACCTTC. Its protein is CASSQDRLAGDYGYTF.

The chain uses TRBV5-4 and TRBJ2-7, with 9 nucleotides matching TRBD2. Trimming cost V 4 bases and J 5 bases; bases outside gene matches: 13. In germline, CDR1 is SGHNT, CDR2 YYREEE (reference sequence). The CDR3 has 16 amino acids. CDR3 DNA: TGTGCCAGCAGCCCGCGGGGGGGAGGGGACGTGGACGAGCAGTACTTC. Translation: CASSPRGGGDVDEQYF.

This sequence joins TRBV10-3 and TRBJ2-7; weak D call: TRBD2 (5 bases). This CDR3 spans 14 amino acids. Between the trimmed V and J ends, which lost 8 bases and 3 bases, there was a span of 17 bases. Looked up from germline, CDR1 is ENHRY and CDR2 is SYGVKD. The CDR3 DNA sequence: TGTGCCATCGGAGGCGGGCCCAACTTCTACGAGCAGTACTTC. It encodes CAIGGGPNFYEQYF.

The chain joins TRBV20-1 to TRBJ1-5; 7 bases fit TRBD1. Germline lookup yields CDR1 DFQATT and CDR2 SNEGSKA (reference sequence). The CDR3 consists of 15 residues. V was pared by 3 bases and J by 3 bases, with 8 bases of the junction left unmatched. The CDR3 spells CSASGSQGNNQPQHF. The CDR3 nucleotides read TGCAGTGCTAGTGGTTCACAGGGGAACAATCAGCCCCAGCATTTT.

The rearrangement joins TRBV3-1 (or the pseudogene TRBV3-2) to TRBJ2-5; 8 bases line up with TRBD2. From germline, CDR1 is LGHDT and CDR2 YNNKEL (reference sequence). After removal of 2 bases from V and 0 bases from J, the junction contained 5 bases not matched to a gene. The CDR3 runs 16 residues. Here the CDR3 reads CASSQKTSAYQETQYF. For the CDR3, the DNA is TGTGCCAGCAGCCAAAAGACTAGCGCGTACCAAGAGACCCAGTACTTC.

In its sample, this clone was seen a few times. V usage is TRBV2 and J usage is TRBJ1-2, with D maybe TRBD1 (6 bases). Germline V gives CDR1 SNHLY, CDR2 FYNNEI. V dropped 7 bases and J dropped 0 bases, with 15 bases sitting between them. The CDR3 is made up of 15 amino acids. The CDR3 sequence is CASKGQLITNYGYTF. CDR3 sequence (DNA): TGTGCCAGCAAAGGACAGCTCATTACTAACTATGGCTACACCTTC.

The chain has TRBV9 and TRBJ1-1; tentative D call: TRBD1 (6 bases). Germline V CDR1 and CDR2: SGDLS, YYNGEE. V was pared by 3 bases and J by 0 bases, with 6 bases between. The CDR3 runs to 13 residues. Written as DNA, the CDR3 is TGTGCCAGCAGCGGGACAGTGAACACTGAAGCTTTCTTT. This codes for CASSGTVNTEAFF.

The chain links TRBV11-3 to TRBJ2-2; TRBD1 aligns across 9 bases. The CDR3 totals 17 residues. V shed 0 bases, J shed 1 base, and the junction held 3 bases outside the gene matches. Germline V lookup: CDR1 SGHNT, CDR2 YENEEA. CDR3: CASSLEGGQGNTGELFF. The CDR3, as DNA: TGTGCCAGCAGCTTAGAGGGGGGACAGGGGAACACCGGGGAGCTGTTTTTT.

This chain links TRBV7-6 with TRBJ1-3, with D possibly matching TRBD1 (6 bases). CDR3 size: 15 residues. Trimming stripped 2 bases from V and 1 base from J, with 9 bases between. Germline V gene sequence: CDR1 SGHVS, CDR2 FNYEAQ. The CDR3 reads CASSLSQGSGNTIYF. The CDR3 DNA reads as TGTGCCAGCAGCTTATCACAGGGATCTGGAAACACCATATATTTT.

This clone is a singleton in its sample. The V call is TRBV6-5, the J call TRBJ1-5; perhaps TRBD1 as D (6 bases). V lost 9 bases and J 4 bases, leaving 13 bases between the germline ends. Germline V gives CDR1 MNHEY, CDR2 SVGAGI. This CDR3 region has 13 residues. As DNA, the CDR3 is TGTGCCAGTAGCCCAGGGGCAAATCAGCCCCAGCATTTT. The encoded protein is CASSPGANQPQHF.

This clone was picked up many times. This chain connects TRBV9 to TRBJ1-3, with TRBD1 identical over 7 bases. CDR3 length equals 15 residues. Trimming cost V 4 bases and J 3 bases; bases outside gene matches: 7. The germline V gene encodes CDR1 SGDLS and CDR2 YYNGEE. The CDR3 DNA follows: TGTGCCAGCAGCCCCTTAGACAGGGATGGAAACACCATATATTTT. This encodes CASSPLDRDGNTIYF.

The J gene is TRBJ2-5, the V gene TRBV3-1 (or the pseudogene TRBV3-2); TRBD2 aligns across 12 bases. The CDR3 runs 17 residues. With 0 bases clipped from V and 6 bases from J, the junction kept 8 bases outside the gene matches. Germline V gene lookup returns CDR1 LGHDT and CDR2 YNNKEL (reference sequence). Here the CDR3 DNA reads TGTGCCAGCAGCCAAGAGCTACTAGCGGGAGGTAGGAAGACCCAGTACTTC. Translation gives CASSQELLAGGRKTQYF.

Note on this clone: Additional DNA sequences in this sample encode the identical CDR3. The rearrangement joins TRBV5-1 to TRBJ1-1; perhaps TRBD1 as D (5 bases). Per germline, CDR1 SGHRS and CDR2 YFSETQ. V was trimmed by 0 bases and J by 1 base, leaving 10 bases between them. The CDR3 spans 15 residues. CDR3 residues: CASSLGGQGNTEAFF. For the CDR3, the DNA is TGCGCCAGCAGCTTGGGGGGCCAGGGGAACACTGAAGCTTTCTTT.